The present T cell receptor beta chain was sequenced within a study of T-cell reconstitution after alpha-beta-depleted transplantation in children. Preparation of the TCRbeta library was carried out with unique molecular identifiers. TCRdb processed the PCR reads anew with MiXCR; each CDR3 protein has one entry. The sample shows some 600,000 distinct CDR3 sequences, around a sixth of them seen only once. There are 15 residues in the CDR3. Germline V gene sequence: CDR1 MDHEN, CDR2 SYDVKM. Trimming removed 5 bases from V and 7 bases from J; junction bases left unmatched: 5. The gene calls are TRBV28 and TRBJ2-1; TRBD2 aligns across 13 bases. This TCR came from a human donor who donated a stem cell graft to a child with acute myeloid leukemia. This sample comprised PBMCs from the stem cell graft donor, obtained from the stem cell graft. The CDR3 region is CASSETSGGRNEQFF. The CDR3 DNA reads as TGTGCCAGCAGTGAGACTAGCGGGGGGCGGAATGAGCAGTTCTTC.